This T cell receptor (beta chain) was captured by sequencing in a study of T-cell memory formation after mild COVID-19. Study-level points and caveats: CD4+ contracting clones lay mainly in CM and EM, CD8+ ones in EMRA.

Each CDR3 protein is one row after TCRdb ran MiXCR on the 5' RACE reads. Of about 350,000 distinct CDR3 sequences listed, approximately 13% are singletons. This clonotype was found a few times. Its antigen is not identified. The CDR3 sequence is 15 residues long. The V gene end was trimmed by 6 bases and the J gene end by 6 bases; junction bases not matched to a gene: 9. Germline assignment: CDR1 SQVTM and CDR2 ANQGSEA. V gene TRBV29-1 combines with J gene TRBJ2-2; 11 positions agree with TRBD1. This clonotype was sampled from a man younger than 35 who had mild COVID-19 (a few samples of this study predate the infection). Cell type and time point are not known. Specimen: PBMCs or a T cell subset sorted from them (not recorded which). The CDR3 loop reads CSVLGTGGISGELFF. DNA for the CDR3: TGCAGCGTCCTGGGGACAGGGGGAATCTCCGGGGAGCTGTTTTTT.